This TCR beta chain derives from a study of cytomegalovirus exposure and HLA in healthy donors. Whole-study results and caveats: There was a cluster of highly shared sequence variants that was likely a sequencing artifact. Later, TCR association rates were found to vary by HLA locus, highest for DRB1 and lowest for HLA-C. Exclusion as indistinguishable affected some V segments, including TRBV6-2 and TRBV6-3.

As for this clone: The antigen is unknown.

Germline assignment: CDR1 SGHAT and CDR2 FQNNGV. This CDR3 contains 13 residues. V lost 5 bases to trimming and J lost 3 bases, with 10 bases between them. PCR primers comprised 60 Vbeta and 13 Jbeta primers. Clones were sequenced by immunoSEQ multiplex PCR, and TCRdb holds only the in-frame ones, with some missing. This sample has about 150,000 clones, with 80% found just once. The chain carries TRBV11-2 and TRBJ1-1, with D possibly TRBD1 on 5 matching bases. Sequencing used PBMCs. The TCR was taken from a woman aged 40 to 50 in good health and CMV-seropositive. CDR3 bases: TGTGCCAGCAGCCTGGGAGGGGACACTGAAGCTTTCTTT. Translation: CASSLGGDTEAFF.